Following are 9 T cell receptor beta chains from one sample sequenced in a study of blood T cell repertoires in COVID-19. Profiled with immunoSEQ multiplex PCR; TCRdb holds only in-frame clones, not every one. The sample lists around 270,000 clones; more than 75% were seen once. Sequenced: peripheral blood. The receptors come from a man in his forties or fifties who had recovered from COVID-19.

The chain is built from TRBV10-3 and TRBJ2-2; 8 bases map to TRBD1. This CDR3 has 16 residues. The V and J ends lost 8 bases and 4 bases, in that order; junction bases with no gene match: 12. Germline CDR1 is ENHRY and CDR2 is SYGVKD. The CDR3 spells CAISEGAGGITGELFF. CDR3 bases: TGTGCCATCTCTGAAGGTGCAGGGGGCATCACCGGGGAGCTGTTTTTT.

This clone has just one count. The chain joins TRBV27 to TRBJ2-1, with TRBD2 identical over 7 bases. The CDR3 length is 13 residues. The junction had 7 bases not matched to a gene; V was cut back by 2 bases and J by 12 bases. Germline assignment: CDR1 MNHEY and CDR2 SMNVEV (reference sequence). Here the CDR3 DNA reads TGTGCCAGCAGTTTACCCGGGGGGTTGTGGCAGTTCTTC. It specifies CASSLPGGLWQFF.

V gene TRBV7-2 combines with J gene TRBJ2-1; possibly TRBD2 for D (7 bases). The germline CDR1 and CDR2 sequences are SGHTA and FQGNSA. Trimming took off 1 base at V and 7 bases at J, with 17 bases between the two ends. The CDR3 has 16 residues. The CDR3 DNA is TGTGCCAGCAGCTTAGGTGGGGGGGGCCTCGGGAATGAGCAGTTCTTC. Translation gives CASSLGGGGLGNEQFF.

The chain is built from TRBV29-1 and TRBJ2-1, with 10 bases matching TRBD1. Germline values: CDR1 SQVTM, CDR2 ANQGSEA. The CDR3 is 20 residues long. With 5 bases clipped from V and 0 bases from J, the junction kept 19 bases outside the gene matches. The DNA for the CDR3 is TGCAGCGTTCCGGGGCGGGGACAGGGGAAATTTAGGGGCTCCTACAATGAGCAGTTCTTC. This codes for CSVPGRGQGKFRGSYNEQFF.

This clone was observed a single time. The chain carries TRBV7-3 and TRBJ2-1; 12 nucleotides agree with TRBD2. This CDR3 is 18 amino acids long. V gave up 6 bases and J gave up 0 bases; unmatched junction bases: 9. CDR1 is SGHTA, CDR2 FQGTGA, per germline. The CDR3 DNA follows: TGTGCCAGCAGTTTGAATCTAGCGGGAGGGTTCTCCTACAATGAGCAGTTCTTC. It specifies CASSLNLAGGFSYNEQFF.

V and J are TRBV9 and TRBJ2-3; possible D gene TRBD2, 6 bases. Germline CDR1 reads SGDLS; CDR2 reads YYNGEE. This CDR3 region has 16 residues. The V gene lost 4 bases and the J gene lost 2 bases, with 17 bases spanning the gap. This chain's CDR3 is CASSPPTGENTDTQYF. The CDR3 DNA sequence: TGTGCCAGCAGCCCCCCTACGGGGGAGAACACAGATACGCAGTATTTT.

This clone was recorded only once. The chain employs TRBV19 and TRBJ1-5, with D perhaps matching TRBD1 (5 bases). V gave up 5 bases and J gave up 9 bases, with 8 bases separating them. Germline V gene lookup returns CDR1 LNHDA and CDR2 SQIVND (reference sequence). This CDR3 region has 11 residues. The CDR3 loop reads CASSFGGPQHF. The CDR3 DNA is TGTGCCAGTAGTTTCGGGGGGCCCCAGCATTTT. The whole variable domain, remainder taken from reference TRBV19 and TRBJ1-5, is DGGITQSPKYLFRKEGQNVTLSCEQNLNHDAMYWYRQDPGQGLRLIYYSQIVNDFQKGDIAEGYSVSREKKESFPLTVTSAQKNPTAFYLCASSFGGPQHFGDGTRLSIL.

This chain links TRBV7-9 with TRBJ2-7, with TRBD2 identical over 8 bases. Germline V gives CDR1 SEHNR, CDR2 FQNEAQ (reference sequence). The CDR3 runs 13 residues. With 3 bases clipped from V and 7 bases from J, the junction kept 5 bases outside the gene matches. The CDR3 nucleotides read TGTGCCAGCAGCTTGGGCCTAGCGGGTGAGCAGTACTTC. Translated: CASSLGLAGEQYF.

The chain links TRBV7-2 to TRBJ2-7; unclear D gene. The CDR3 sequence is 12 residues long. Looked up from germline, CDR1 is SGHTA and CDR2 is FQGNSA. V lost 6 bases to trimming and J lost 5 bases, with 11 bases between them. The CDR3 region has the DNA TGTGCCAGCAGTCCAGGTGTCCACGAGCAGTACTTC. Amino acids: CASSPGVHEQYF.